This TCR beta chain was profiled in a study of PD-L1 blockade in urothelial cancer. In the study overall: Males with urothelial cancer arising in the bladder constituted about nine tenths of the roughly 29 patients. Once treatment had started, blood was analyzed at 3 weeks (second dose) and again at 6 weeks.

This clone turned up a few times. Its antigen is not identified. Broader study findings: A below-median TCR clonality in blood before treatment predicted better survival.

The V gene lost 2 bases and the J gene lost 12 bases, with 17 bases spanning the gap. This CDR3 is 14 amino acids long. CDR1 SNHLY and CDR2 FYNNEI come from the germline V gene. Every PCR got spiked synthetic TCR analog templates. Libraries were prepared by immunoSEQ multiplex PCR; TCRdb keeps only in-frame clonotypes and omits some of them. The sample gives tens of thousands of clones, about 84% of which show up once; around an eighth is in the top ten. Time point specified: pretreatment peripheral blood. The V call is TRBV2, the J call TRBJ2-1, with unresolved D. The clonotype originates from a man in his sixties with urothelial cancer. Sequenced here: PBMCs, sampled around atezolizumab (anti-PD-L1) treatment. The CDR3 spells CASSEQVSGMVQFF. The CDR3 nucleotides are TGTGCCAGCAGTGAACAGGTATCCGGTATGGTGCAGTTCTTC.